The clone carrying this T cell receptor (beta chain) came up many times. The CDR3 runs to 16 residues. Germline V CDR1 and CDR2: MNHEY, SVGAGI. With 0 bases clipped from V and 9 bases from J, the junction kept 8 bases outside the gene matches. This sample is drawn from a study of T-cell reconstitution after alpha-beta-depleted transplantation in children. Unique molecular identifiers tagged the TCRbeta library. MiXCR, run by TCRdb on the PCR reads, gives a single entry per CDR3 protein. Of approximately 250,000 distinct CDR3 sequences listed, 20% to 30% are singletons. The TCR comes from a girl aged 2-10 years with Fanconi anemia, due to receive a stem cell transplant. This sample comprised PBMCs, obtained before TCRalphabeta/CD19-depleted stem cell transplant. V usage is TRBV6-5 and J usage is TRBJ2-1; 10 bases fit TRBD1. The CDR3 nucleotides read TGTGCCAGCAGTTACTCGAAGGGACAGGGGTCCTCTGAGCAGTTCTTC. Its translation is CASSYSKGQGSSEQFF.